A selection of T cell receptor beta chains follows, all from one sample in a study of T cell responses to AZD1222 COVID-19 vaccine. Repertoires were generated with immunoSEQ multiplex PCR, while TCRdb's copy carries only in-frame clones and drops some. This sample has 79,000 or so clones, with about 74% found just once. Specimen: peripheral blood, collected 28 days after the second dose of the MenACWY control vaccine. Every receptor here comes from an adult who received the MenACWY meningococcal vaccine as a control. CDR3s include the opening cysteine and the closing phenylalanine or tryptophan. A D gene is named only where the DNA matches it firmly.

CDR3aa	j_gene	len	d_gene	v_gene
CASSPVGYGEQFF	TRBJ2-1	13	-	TRBV19
CASSIDSLFYTF	TRBJ1-2	12	-	TRBV19
CASSLKGGVSNQPQHF	TRBJ1-5	16	-	TRBV5-6
CASSQDSLNQPQHF	TRBJ1-5	14	-	TRBV4-2
CASSQDPWGGISTEAFF	TRBJ1-1	17	-	TRBV4-1
CASTGPWGGNIQYF	TRBJ2-4	14	-	TRBV28
CASSQVKEGVGTGELFF	TRBJ2-2	17	-	TRBV4-2
CASSLARASEQFF	TRBJ2-1	13	-	TRBV5-6
CASSNGGGGISPLHF	TRBJ1-6	15	-	TRBV6-5
CASSLSRSAYEQYF	TRBJ2-7	14	-	TRBV5-5
CASSLDTGGTGELFF	TRBJ2-2	15	-	TRBV5-1
CASSFQNTGELFF	TRBJ2-2	13	-	TRBV28
CATRSGTGNQPQHF	TRBJ1-5	14	TRBD1	TRBV6-5
CASSPQSTLAKNIQYF	TRBJ2-4	16	-	TRBV18
CATSRDKGPTPTREQYF	TRBJ2-7	17	-	TRBV15
CASSLAGGGTEAFF	TRBJ1-1	14	-	TRBV13
CASKEGGEGQPQHF	TRBJ1-5	14	TRBD1	TRBV2
CALIYEQYF	TRBJ2-7	9	-	TRBV23-1
CASSKPGYYTEAFF	TRBJ1-1	14	-	TRBV21-1
CASSEGGGKRAYEQYF	TRBJ2-7	16	-	TRBV2
CSASIEETQYF	TRBJ2-5	11	-	TRBV20-1
CASSQDTRSDEQYF	TRBJ2-7	14	-	TRBV3-1/TRBV3-2
CASSSPTGLAAYEQYF	TRBJ2-7	16	TRBD2	TRBV6-6
CASSVAGELFF	TRBJ2-2	11	-	TRBV2
CASSLVPDQYGYTF	TRBJ1-2	14	-	TRBV5-6
CASSPTSVTGELFF	TRBJ2-2	14	TRBD2	TRBV18
CASNTPQGSSGNTIYF	TRBJ1-3	16	TRBD1	TRBV19
CASSQSAGEKGYTF	TRBJ1-2	14	-	TRBV23-1
CASSLLAQGSPYEQYF	TRBJ2-7	16	-	TRBV5-6
CASNIQGGDTQYF	TRBJ2-3	13	-	TRBV19
CASSPIRDRDNEQFF	TRBJ2-1	15	TRBD1	TRBV6-5
CAIKGRGDEQYF	TRBJ2-7	12	-	TRBV10-3
CASSLDGIDTQYF	TRBJ2-3	13	-	TRBV5-4
CARSEGLWFTEQFF	TRBJ2-1	14	-	TRBV5-3
CAWNPRQAGYGYTF	TRBJ1-2	14	-	TRBV30
CASSQWTSPTDTQYF	TRBJ2-3	15	TRBD2	TRBV4-2
CASSYDGANGNTIYF	TRBJ1-3	15	-	TRBV6-2/TRBV6-3
CASSIDQGGGDQPQHF	TRBJ1-5	16	-	TRBV19
CASSPVPGGSNTGELFF	TRBJ2-2	17	-	TRBV5-1
CASSLGRYTEAFF	TRBJ1-1	13	-	TRBV7-8
CASSRDRTTTGELFF	TRBJ2-2	15	TRBD1	TRBV4-3
CASSLSVTSAYNEQFF	TRBJ2-1	16	TRBD2	TRBV27
CASSLGDTPYEQYF	TRBJ2-7	14	-	TRBV5-1
CASSAGGTGSGTEAFF	TRBJ1-1	16	TRBD1	TRBV5-1
CASMGRSNQPQHF	TRBJ1-5	13	-	TRBV28
CASSPMAYSEQYF	TRBJ2-7	13	-	TRBV12-3/TRBV12-4
CASSHGTDTDTQYF	TRBJ2-3	14	TRBD1	TRBV7-8
CASSLVRGGWETQYF	TRBJ2-5	15	TRBD2	TRBV5-6
CASSLESFGSQETQYF	TRBJ2-5	16	-	TRBV4-1
CASSLSGQNTEAFF	TRBJ1-1	14	-	TRBV7-9
CASSLDAGGLPNYGYTF	TRBJ1-2	17	TRBD1	TRBV5-4
CASSEFMSNQPQHF	TRBJ1-5	14	-	TRBV6-1
CASSRSGTEAYEQYF	TRBJ2-7	15	TRBD1	TRBV7-8
CSVETSGGLGDTQYF	TRBJ2-3	15	TRBD2	TRBV29-1